Each of the 16 T cell receptor beta chains below was sequenced from the same sample in a study of cytomegalovirus exposure and HLA in healthy donors. Method: immunoSEQ multiplex PCR; TCRdb's copy keeps in-frame clones and lacks some. This table holds tens of thousands of clones, under 96% found once. The sequencing sample was made of PBMCs. These receptors all come from a woman between 18 and 30 years old in good health and CMV-seropositive.

A word on this clone: Other nucleotide sequences in the sample specify the same CDR3. The chain combines TRBV2 with TRBJ2-1; no firm D call. The CDR3 covers 14 residues. Trimming removed 6 bases at V and 0 bases at J, with 9 bases between. Germline-derived CDR1 and CDR2 are SNHLY and FYNNEI. The CDR3 DNA follows: TGTGCCAGCAGGATAGCAAGCTCCTACAATGAGCAGTTCTTC. Protein product: CASRIASSYNEQFF.

The chain employs TRBV15 and TRBJ1-3; a possible D gene is TRBD1 (5 bases). Germline assignment: CDR1 LNHNV and CDR2 YYDKDF (reference sequence). CDR3 size: 14 residues. V lost 6 bases to trimming and J lost 0 bases, with 9 bases between them. The CDR3 bases are TGTGCCACCAGTTGGGGCTCCTCTGGAAACACCATATATTTT. It specifies CATSWGSSGNTIYF.

This chain connects TRBV30 to TRBJ2-6; D gene ambiguous. Trimming stripped 0 bases from V and 4 bases from J, with 25 bases between. The CDR3 has 20 amino acids. Germline V CDR1 and CDR2: GTSNPN, SVGIG (reference sequence). The CDR3 coding sequence is TGTGCCTGGAGTGTTGACCTTGTGCCAGGCCAAGTGTGGGGGGCCAACGTCCTGACTTTC. It codes for CAWSVDLVPGQVWGANVLTF.

This chain joins TRBV6-5 and TRBJ2-1, with a possible D match to TRBD1 (6 bases). This CDR3 is 15 amino acids long. Looked up from germline, CDR1 is MNHEY and CDR2 is SVGAGI. Trimming shortened V by 4 bases and J by 2 bases, and 12 bases separated the two germline ends. The CDR3: CASSLDSPAYNEQFF. CDR3 DNA sequence: TGTGCCAGCAGTTTGGACAGCCCAGCCTACAATGAGCAGTTCTTC.

As for this clone: Its ends do not fully match the called genes, so a read error is possible. The chain links TRBV2 to TRBJ2-5, with D possibly matching TRBD2 (5 bases). CDR1 SNHLY and CDR2 FYNNEI come from the germline V gene. The CDR3 totals 15 residues. DNA for the CDR3: TGTGCCAGCAGCGAAGGACTGGAGATCCAAGAGACCCAGTACTTC. Its protein product is CASSEGLEIQETQYF.

The chain links TRBV27 to TRBJ2-7, with D possibly being TRBD1 (7 bases). Trimming removed 1 base at V and 7 bases at J, with 20 bases between. The CDR3 has 16 residues. From germline, CDR1 is MNHEY and CDR2 SMNVEV (reference sequence). The CDR3 region has the DNA TGTGCCAGCAGTTTATTATCTCCAGGGGGGCCGGGTGAGCAGTACTTC. Protein sequence: CASSLLSPGGPGEQYF.

The V and J genes are TRBV27 and TRBJ1-1, with D perhaps matching TRBD1 (5 bases). The V gene's germline CDR1 is MNHEY and CDR2 SMNVEV (reference sequence). This CDR3 has 14 residues. V was trimmed by 8 bases and J by 5 bases, leaving 18 bases between them. This CDR3 is CASHRDVRGTEAFF. DNA of the CDR3: TGTGCCAGCCACCGGGACGTACGGGGGACTGAAGCTTTCTTT.

The chain combines TRBV13 with TRBJ2-7; TRBD1 might be the D (5 bases). Per the germline V gene, CDR1 is PRHDT and CDR2 is FYEKMQ (reference sequence). The CDR3 extends over 13 amino acids. V shed 7 bases and J shed 7 bases, with 17 bases lying between them. Written as DNA, the CDR3 is TGTGCCAGCACCCCTCCCCTCAGGGAAGAGCAGTACTTC. As protein: CASTPPLREEQYF.

The V gene is TRBV7-9, the J gene TRBJ1-5; no firm D call. The germline CDR1 and CDR2 sequences are SEHNR and FQNEAQ (reference sequence). V dropped 3 bases and J dropped 6 bases, with 6 bases sitting between them. This CDR3 is 12 amino acids long. The DNA for the CDR3 is TGTGCCAGCAGCTTTTCGAGTCAGCCCCAGCATTTT. This sequence encodes CASSFSSQPQHF.

The chain recombines TRBV9 with TRBJ1-1; D unclear. The CDR3 consists of 14 residues. The germline V gene encodes CDR1 SGDLS and CDR2 YYNGEE. Trimming pared 0 bases from V and 1 base from J, leaving 7 bases between. The CDR3 protein is CASSVGPGNTEAFF. Here the CDR3 DNA reads TGTGCCAGCAGCGTAGGTCCCGGGAACACTGAAGCTTTCTTT.

The J gene is TRBJ1-1, the V gene TRBV28; 10 positions match TRBD1. The germline V gene has CDR1 MDHEN and CDR2 SYDVKM. V lost 7 bases and J lost 0; bases outside the gene matches: 11. CDR3 size: 17 residues. The CDR3 here is CASKSIAGQGMNTEAFF. DNA of the CDR3: TGTGCCAGCAAGAGTATCGCGGGACAGGGGATGAACACTGAAGCTTTCTTT.

The rearrangement links TRBV29-1 to TRBJ2-7; TRBD1 matches 9 bases. V shed 6 bases and J 3 bases; nucleotides not matched to a gene: 9. CDR3 length: 14 residues. Germline V gives CDR1 SQVTM, CDR2 ANQGSEA. As DNA, the CDR3 is TGCAGCGTGGGGGCTGGGACAGGGATCTACGAGCAGTACTTC. It yields the protein CSVGAGTGIYEQYF.

J is TRBJ2-2 and V is TRBV11-3; a possible D gene is TRBD1 (5 bases). Trimming cost V 7 bases and J 5 bases, with 17 bases left between them. Germline loops: CDR1 SGHNT, CDR2 YENEEA. The CDR3 length is 15 residues. The CDR3 DNA reads as TGTGCCAGCAACCCCCTCCAGGGTTTTACCGGGGAGCTGTTTTTT. It translates to CASNPLQGFTGELFF.

V is TRBV7-9 and J is TRBJ2-7; 7 positions match TRBD2. The CDR3 loop spans 17 amino acids. The J segment lost 2 bases and the V segment lost 3 bases, leaving 13 bases of the junction unmatched. CDR1 and CDR2 (germline): SEHNR, FQNEAQ (reference sequence). As DNA, the CDR3 is TGTGCCAGCAGCTTGGGTAGCGGGCCTGAAATCCCCTACGAGCAGTACTTC. Translated: CASSLGSGPEIPYEQYF.

The chain joins TRBV19 to TRBJ1-2; a weak D match, TRBD1 (6 bases). Germline V CDR1 and CDR2: LNHDA, SQIVND (reference sequence). Trimming shortened V by 5 bases and J by 4 bases, and 14 bases separated the two germline ends. This CDR3 is 14 amino acids long. The CDR3 nucleotides are TGTGCCAGTAGTCCTGGGGGACATCCCTATGGCTACACCTTC. Translated, it gives CASSPGGHPYGYTF.

The gene calls are TRBV10-3 and TRBJ2-2; TRBD2 matches at 7 bases. The CDR3 contains 14 residues. Germline lookup yields CDR1 ENHRY and CDR2 SYGVKD. V trimming: 3 bases; J trimming: 6 bases; junction bases outside the gene matches: 4. CDR3 in amino acids: CAISDPGLAGELFF. CDR3 bases: TGTGCCATCAGTGACCCAGGACTAGCCGGGGAGCTGTTTTTT.